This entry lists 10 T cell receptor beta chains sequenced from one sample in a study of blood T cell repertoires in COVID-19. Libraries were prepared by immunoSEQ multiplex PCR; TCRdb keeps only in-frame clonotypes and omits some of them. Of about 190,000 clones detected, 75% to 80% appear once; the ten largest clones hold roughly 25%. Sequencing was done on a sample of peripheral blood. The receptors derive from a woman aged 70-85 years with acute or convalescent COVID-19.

CDR3 DNA: TGTGCCAGCAGTTTATTCTCCAGGGTTAACACCGGGGAGCTGTTTTTT. Translating it yields CASSLFSRVNTGELFF. This chain links TRBV27 with TRBJ2-2; maybe TRBD1 (5 bases). Germline lookup yields CDR1 MNHEY and CDR2 SMNVEV (reference sequence). V shed 1 base and J shed 2 bases, with 11 bases lying between them. The CDR3 runs to 16 residues.

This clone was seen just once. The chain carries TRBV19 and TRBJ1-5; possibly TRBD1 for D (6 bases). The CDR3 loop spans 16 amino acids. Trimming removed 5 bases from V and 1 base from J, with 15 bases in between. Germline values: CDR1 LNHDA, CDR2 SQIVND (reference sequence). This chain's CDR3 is CASSSGGRISNQPQHF. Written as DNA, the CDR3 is TGTGCCAGTAGTTCGGGGGGGCGGATAAGCAATCAGCCCCAGCATTTT.

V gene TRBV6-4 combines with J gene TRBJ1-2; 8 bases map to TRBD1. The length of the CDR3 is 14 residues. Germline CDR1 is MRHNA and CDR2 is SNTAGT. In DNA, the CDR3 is TGTGGTACAGGGGGTAAGGAGAAAAACTATGGCTACACCTTC. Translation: CGTGGKEKNYGYTF.

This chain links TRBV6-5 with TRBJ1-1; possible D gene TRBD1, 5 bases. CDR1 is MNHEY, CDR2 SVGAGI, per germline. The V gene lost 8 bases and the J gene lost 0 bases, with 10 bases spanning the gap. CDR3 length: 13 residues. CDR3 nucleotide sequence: TGTGCCAGCTATCACAGGTTGAACACTGAAGCTTTCTTT. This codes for CASYHRLNTEAFF.

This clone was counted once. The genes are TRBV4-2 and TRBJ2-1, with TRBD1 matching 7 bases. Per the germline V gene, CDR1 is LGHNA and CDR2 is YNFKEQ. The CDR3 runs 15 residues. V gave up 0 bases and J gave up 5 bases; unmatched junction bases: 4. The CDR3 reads CASSQDGTENNEQFF. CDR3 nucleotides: TGTGCCAGCAGCCAAGATGGGACAGAAAACAATGAGCAGTTCTTC.

CDR3 protein: CASSQVIGSQYF. In DNA form, the CDR3 reads TGTGCCAGCAGCCAAGTTATTGGGAGCCAGTACTTC. This rearrangement joins TRBV14 to TRBJ2-7; possibly TRBD2 for D (5 bases). V lost 1 base, J lost 10 bases, and 11 bases lay in between. Germline V gives CDR1 SGHDN, CDR2 FVKESK. This CDR3 has 12 amino acids.

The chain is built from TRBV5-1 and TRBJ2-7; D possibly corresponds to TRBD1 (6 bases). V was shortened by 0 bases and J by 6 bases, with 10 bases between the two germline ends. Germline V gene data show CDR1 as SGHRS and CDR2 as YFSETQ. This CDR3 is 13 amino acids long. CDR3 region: CASSLATGFEQYF. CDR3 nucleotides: TGCGCCAGCAGCTTGGCCACAGGGTTCGAGCAGTACTTC.

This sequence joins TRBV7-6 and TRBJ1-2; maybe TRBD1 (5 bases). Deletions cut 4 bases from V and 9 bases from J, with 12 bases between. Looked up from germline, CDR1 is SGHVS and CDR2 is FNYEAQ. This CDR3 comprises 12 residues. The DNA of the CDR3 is TGTGCCAGCAGCTCTCAGGGTTTGAGCTACACCTTC. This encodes CASSSQGLSYTF.

CDR3 residues: CASIIAPANTGELFF. Written as DNA, the CDR3 is TGCGCCAGCATTATCGCTCCAGCGAACACCGGGGAGCTGTTTTTT. The V call is TRBV5-1, the J call TRBJ2-2; D not certain. Germline values: CDR1 SGHRS, CDR2 YFSETQ. The CDR3 is 15 amino acids. The V gene lost 6 bases and the J gene lost 0 bases, with 12 bases spanning the gap.

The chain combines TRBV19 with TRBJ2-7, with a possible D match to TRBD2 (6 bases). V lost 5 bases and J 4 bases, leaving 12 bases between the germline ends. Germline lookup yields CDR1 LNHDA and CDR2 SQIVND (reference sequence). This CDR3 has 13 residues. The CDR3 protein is CASSLGRGYEQYF. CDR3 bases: TGTGCCAGTAGTCTCGGGCGGGGATACGAGCAGTACTTC.